Presented here are 22 T cell receptor beta chains from one specimen sequenced in a study of blood T cells in healthy people across ages. The use of a sample-barcoded 5' primer and a J-beta primer mix characterized a second PCR of roughly 6 to 11 cycles. TCRdb fed the 5' RACE reads into MiXCR, producing one record per CDR3 protein. Among around 1,500,000 distinct CDR3 sequences listed, roughly 30% were seen once. Sequencing used blood. The receptors stem from a woman aged 25 to 45 in good health.

The CDR3 spells CATSPASIMNTEAFF. The CDR3 bases are TGTGCCACCTCCCCTGCCAGCATCATGAACACTGAAGCTTTCTTT. The gene calls are TRBV15 and TRBJ1-1; the D is unclear. V gave up 8 bases and J gave up 0 bases, with 16 bases separating them. CDR1 and CDR2 from the germline V gene are LNHNV and YYDKDF (reference sequence). The CDR3 sequence is 15 residues long.

The J gene is TRBJ2-7, the V gene TRBV7-2; D perhaps matches TRBD1 (6 bases). The CDR3 runs to 16 residues. V was pared by 3 bases and J by 5 bases, with 20 bases between. The V gene's germline CDR1 is SGHTA and CDR2 FQGNSA. The chain's CDR3 is CASSFGPPGAQDEQYF. For the CDR3, the DNA is TGTGCCAGCAGCTTCGGGCCCCCAGGGGCCCAGGACGAGCAGTACTTC.

The V gene is TRBV12-3 or TRBV12-4, the J gene TRBJ2-3; the D gene is possibly TRBD2 (5 bases). This CDR3 has 13 amino acids. The ends were cut back, 5 bases at V and 13 bases at J, with 19 bases in the middle. The CDR3 protein is CASSPSGADAEYF. The CDR3 DNA follows: TGTGCCAGCAGTCCAAGCGGAGCAGATGCGGAGTATTTT.

Details on this clonotype: The junction and the germline gene differ at one end; a read error may be behind it. J is TRBJ1-5 and V is TRBV20-1; D possibly corresponds to TRBD1 (5 bases). Germline assignment: CDR1 DFQATT and CDR2 SNEGSKA (reference sequence). CDR3 length equals 14 residues. CDR3 nucleotides: TGCAGTGCTAGCCAGGGAAAGGGCAATCAGCCCCGGCATTTT. Protein sequence: CSASQGKGNQPRHF.

This clonotype was counted many times. This chain links TRBV10-2 with TRBJ2-1, with D perhaps matching TRBD1 or TRBD2 (6 bases each). This CDR3 has 13 amino acids. With 3 bases removed from V and 6 bases from J, the gap between germline ends came to 9 bases. Germline assignment: CDR1 WSHSY and CDR2 SAAADI. The CDR3 nucleotides read TGCGCCAGCAGTGATGGGGGGCGCAATGAGCAGTTCTTC. This gives the protein CASSDGGRNEQFF.

This clonotype was counted only a few times. J is TRBJ2-1 and V is TRBV28; D perhaps matches TRBD2 (6 bases). The germline CDR1 and CDR2 sequences are MDHEN and SYDVKM. The CDR3 runs to 11 residues. Trimming left V 8 bases short and J 10 bases short, with 12 bases between. The chain's CDR3 is CASRSLAEQFF. In DNA, the CDR3 is TGTGCCAGCCGGTCGCTAGCGGAGCAGTTCTTC.

Comments on this clonotype: The junction shows a germline mismatch at one end, possibly a read error. This chain uses TRBV7-6 with TRBJ2-2, with D tentatively TRBD2 (6 bases). CDR1 SGHVS and CDR2 FNYEAQ come from the germline V gene. CDR3 size: 16 residues. The CDR3 is CTSSLVVRDYTGELFF. CDR3 in DNA: TGTACCAGCAGCTTAGTAGTCAGGGACTACACCGGGGAGCTGTTTTTT.

This clonotype was picked up one time. This chain joins TRBV29-1 and TRBJ2-3; D is possibly TRBD2 (6 bases). V lost 4 bases to trimming and J lost 5 bases, with 13 bases between them. The CDR3 is 13 amino acids. Per germline, CDR1 SQVTM and CDR2 ANQGSEA. CDR3 nucleotides: TGCAGCGTTGGGAGGGGCGCAGGAGATACGCAGTATTTT. Encoded protein: CSVGRGAGDTQYF.

A few counts support this clonotype. This sequence joins TRBV12-3 or TRBV12-4 and TRBJ1-5; a possible D gene is TRBD1 (5 bases). V lost 6 bases and J lost 9, with 15 bases in between. The CDR3 covers 13 residues. In DNA, the CDR3 is TGTGCCAGCAGCCCAATAGGGGAAGGGCCCCAGCATTTT. Its translation is CASSPIGEGPQHF.

V usage is TRBV12-3 or TRBV12-4 and J usage is TRBJ1-1; possibly TRBD1 for D (6 bases). This CDR3 comprises 12 residues. V was shortened by 6 bases and J by 6 bases, with 11 bases between the two germline ends. The CDR3 loop reads CASRPGQAEAFF. The DNA of the CDR3 is TGTGCCAGCAGGCCGGGACAAGCTGAAGCTTTCTTT.

Only a few counts were recorded for this clonotype. The gene calls are TRBV5-1 and TRBJ2-7; 9 bases match TRBD2. The tail of the sequence fits TRBJ2-5 better, so the J call may be wrong. Per germline, CDR1 SGHRS and CDR2 YFSETQ. This CDR3 comprises 15 residues. CDR3 in amino acids: CASSFLAGGPETQYF. CDR3 nucleotide sequence: TGCGCCAGCAGCTTCTTGGCGGGAGGGCCGGAGACCCAGTACTTC.

Notes on this clonotype: A read error is possible here, since a much larger clone lies one base away. Here the CDR3 DNA reads TGCAGTGCTAGAGTCGGCCAGGGGTCCTACAATGAGCAGTACTTC. Amino acids: CSARVGQGSYNEQYF. This chain links TRBV20-1 with TRBJ2-1; a weak D match, TRBD1 (6 bases). The J call may be incorrect, as the DNA end agrees better with TRBJ2-7. The V gene's germline CDR1 is DFQATT and CDR2 SNEGSKA (reference sequence). The CDR3 is 15 amino acids.

The chain is built from TRBV20-1 and TRBJ2-1, with D tentatively TRBD1 or TRBD2 (5 bases each). The end of the DNA fits TRBJ2-7 better, so the J call may be wrong. Germline V lookup: CDR1 DFQATT, CDR2 SNEGSKA (reference sequence). The CDR3 is 14 residues long. Written as DNA, the CDR3 is TGCAGTGCCAGGGCGGGCCGCTCCTACAATGAGCAGTACTTC. Protein: CSARAGRSYNEQYF.

This rearrangement joins TRBV6-6 to TRBJ2-3; 7 bases align to TRBD2. CDR1 is MNHNY and CDR2 is SVGAGI in the germline V gene (reference sequence). Germline trimming cut 8 bases from V and 2 bases from J; bases unmatched to any gene: 7. CDR3 length: 14 amino acids. The CDR3 nucleotides are TGTGCCAGCCTCGGAGCGGGGCCCACAGATACGCAGTATTTT. Translated, it gives CASLGAGPTDTQYF.

Points on this clonotype: This sequence may be a read error, since a much larger clone differs from it by one base. The rearrangement links TRBV29-1 to TRBJ2-1, with D possibly being TRBD1 (6 bases). V was trimmed by 0 bases and J by 13 bases, leaving 16 bases between them. Germline V gene data show CDR1 as SQVTM and CDR2 as ANQGSEA. This CDR3 region has 13 residues. The CDR3 DNA reads TGCAGCGTTGAAGAAGGACAGCGAGAGACCCAGTTCTTC. Amino acid sequence: CSVEEGQRETQFF.

This clonotype showed up many times. This rearrangement joins TRBV28 to TRBJ1-2, with D unresolved. Germline CDR1 is MDHEN and CDR2 is SYDVKM. The CDR3 runs 13 residues. V was trimmed by 6 bases and J by 2 bases, leaving 10 bases between them. The CDR3, as DNA: TGTGCCAGCAGCTTAATAGAAAACTATGGCTACACCTTC. Translating gives CASSLIENYGYTF.

This clonotype was found a few times. The chain is built from TRBV27 and TRBJ1-1; D is unclear. This CDR3 comprises 11 residues. From germline, CDR1 is MNHEY and CDR2 SMNVEV (reference sequence). V lost 6 bases and J 6 bases, leaving 8 bases between the germline ends. CDR3 nucleotide sequence: TGTGCCAGCAGGCAAGGGCCTGAAGCTTTCTTT. Translating gives CASRQGPEAFF.

The gene calls are TRBV24-1 and TRBJ2-4; 12 positions agree with TRBD2. Germline CDR1 is KGHDR and CDR2 is SFDVKD. Trimming removed 4 bases from V and 13 bases from J; junction bases left unmatched: 13. The CDR3 is made up of 16 amino acids. The CDR3 is CATSDPGLAGRSEQYF. CDR3 nucleotides: TGTGCCACCAGTGACCCAGGACTAGCGGGGAGAAGTGAGCAGTACTTC.

This sequence joins TRBV19 and TRBJ2-1; tentative D call: TRBD1 (6 bases). The CDR3 is made up of 15 amino acids. The germline CDR1 and CDR2 sequences are LNHDA and SQIVND (reference sequence). Trimming shortened V by 5 bases and J by 7 bases, and 18 bases separated the two germline ends. The chain's CDR3 is CASSSTGRLINEQFF. The DNA of the CDR3 is TGTGCCAGTAGTTCGACAGGACGACTGATTAATGAGCAGTTCTTC. The full variable domain, in which reference TRBV19 and TRBJ2-1 provide the parts outside the CDR3, is DGGITQSPKYLFRKEGQNVTLSCEQNLNHDAMYWYRQDPGQGLRLIYYSQIVNDFQKGDIAEGYSVSREKKESFPLTVTSAQKNPTAFYLCASSSTGRLINEQFFGPGTRLTVL.

The V and J genes are TRBV7-9 and TRBJ2-1; the match to TRBD2 covers 9 bases. The V gene end was trimmed by 7 bases and the J gene end by 0 bases; junction bases not matched to a gene: 13. The germline V gene encodes CDR1 SEHNR and CDR2 FQNEAQ (reference sequence). The CDR3 contains 18 residues. The CDR3 is CASTATSGSKGSYNEQFF. CDR3 coding DNA: TGTGCCAGCACCGCAACTAGCGGGTCCAAGGGCTCCTACAATGAGCAGTTCTTC.

A note on this clonotype: This CDR3 is missing its conserved last phenylalanine or tryptophan, likely due to a read error. The gene calls are TRBV15 and TRBJ1-2; D perhaps matches TRBD1 (6 bases). Germline loops: CDR1 LNHNV, CDR2 YYDKDF (reference sequence). The ends were cut back, 0 bases at V and 7 bases at J, with 12 bases in the middle. CDR3 length equals 14 residues. The CDR3 DNA reads TGTGCCACCAGCAGAGATAGTGGGGGGCTTGGCTACACCTGC. This sequence encodes CATSRDSGGLGYTC.

The chain is built from TRBV2 and TRBJ2-1, with no clear D. This CDR3 contains 13 residues. The ends were cut back, 6 bases at V and 5 bases at J, with 11 bases in the middle. CDR1 and CDR2 from the germline V gene are SNHLY and FYNNEI. This CDR3 is CASRKGANNEQFF. The DNA of the CDR3 is TGTGCCAGCAGGAAAGGTGCCAACAATGAGCAGTTCTTC.